These T cell receptor beta chains were read from a single sample in a study of beta chain features in type 1 diabetes. The method was immunoSEQ multiplex PCR; TCRdb's version includes in-frame clones alone and lacks a portion of them. The sample holds around 500,000 clones, around 10% seen once. The source material was naive CD4+ T cells from blood. These receptors were taken from a young woman in good health. The CDR3 runs from the conserved cysteine through the conserved F or W. The D gene is left open where the match is weak. Rows may omit the clone size; those that give it use once, few, many or a size class.

CDR3aa	CDR3nt	d_gene	abundance	v_gene	j_gene
CASSLALAEETQYF	TGCGCCAGCAGCTTGGCGCTAGCGGAAGAGACCCAGTACTTC	TRBD2	NA	TRBV5-1	TRBJ2-5
CASSFHAGQETQYF	TGTGCCAGCAGCTTCCACGCGGGCCAAGAGACCCAGTACTTC	NA	NA	TRBV7-2	TRBJ2-5
CSTRQQETQYF	TGCAGCACGCGACAGCAAGAGACCCAGTACTTC	NA	few	TRBV29-1	TRBJ2-5
CASSGTGYGYTF	TGTGCCAGCAGTGGGACAGGTTATGGCTACACCTTC	TRBD1	NA	TRBV28	TRBJ1-2
CASSYSEYRGRQETQYF	TGTGCCAGCAGCTATTCCGAATACAGGGGTCGGCAAGAGACCCAGTACTTC	TRBD1	NA	TRBV7-9	TRBJ2-5
CASSLEGLVRKTQYF	TGTGCCAGCAGCTTAGAGGGACTAGTCAGGAAGACCCAGTACTTC	TRBD2	few	TRBV7-2	TRBJ2-5
CATRRAGQSNQPQHF	TGTGCCACCAGAAGGGCGGGACAGAGCAATCAGCCCCAGCATTTT	TRBD1	NA	TRBV15	TRBJ1-5
CASSVGPASTDTQYF	TGTGCCAGCAGCGTAGGGCCGGCTAGCACAGATACGCAGTATTTT	NA	NA	TRBV9	TRBJ2-3
CASSPAGTQETQYF	TGTGCCAGCTCACCCGCAGGGACCCAAGAGACCCAGTACTTC	NA	few	TRBV18	TRBJ2-5
CASSLRTSEAFF	TGTGCCAGCAGTCTCCGGACATCTGAAGCTTTCTTT	NA	few	TRBV28	TRBJ1-1
CASSYSTGRKETQYF	TGTGCCAGCAGTTACTCGACAGGACGAAAAGAGACCCAGTACTTC	NA	NA	TRBV6-5	TRBJ2-5
CASSLAGYTNEQFF	TGTGCCAGTAGTTTAGCGGGTTATACAAATGAGCAGTTCTTC	TRBD2	few	TRBV19	TRBJ2-1
CASSPSPGTDTQYF	TGTGCCAGCAGCCCCAGTCCGGGGACAGATACGCAGTATTTT	NA	NA	TRBV7-9	TRBJ2-3
CASSLRGRNSYNEQFF	TGTGCCAGCAGTTTACGGGGGAGGAACTCCTACAATGAGCAGTTCTTC	NA	few	TRBV27	TRBJ2-1
CASSVGDRAETQYF	TGTGCCAGCAGCGTGGGAGACAGGGCGGAGACCCAGTACTTC	TRBD1	few	TRBV7-9	TRBJ2-5
CSTWTGGNTEAFF	TGCAGCACGTGGACAGGGGGGAACACTGAAGCTTTCTTT	TRBD1	few	TRBV29-1	TRBJ1-1
CASSARDLQPQHF	TGTGCCAGCAGTGCCAGGGACCTGCAGCCCCAGCATTTT	NA	few	TRBV25-1	TRBJ1-5
CASSGRDRVSSPLHF	TGTGCCAGCAGCGGCCGGGACAGGGTCTCATCACCCCTCCACTTT	TRBD1	few	TRBV14	TRBJ1-6
CASSVSGRVNEQFF	TGTGCCAGCAGCGTTAGCGGGAGGGTGAATGAGCAGTTCTTC	TRBD2	NA	TRBV7-2	TRBJ2-1
CASRYRVINQPQHF	TGTGCCAGCAGATACAGGGTAATCAATCAGCCCCAGCATTTT	NA	NA	TRBV2	TRBJ1-5
CASRDRVNTGELFF	TGTGCCAGCCGGGACAGGGTAAACACCGGGGAGCTGTTTTTT	TRBD1	few	TRBV7-9	TRBJ2-2
CASGENLRGEKLFF	TGTGCCAGCGGAGAAAATTTAAGGGGCGAAAAACTGTTTTTT	NA	NA	TRBV2	TRBJ1-4
CSVDRDNTGELFF	TGCAGCGTTGACAGAGATAACACCGGGGAGCTGTTTTTT	NA	few	TRBV29-1	TRBJ2-2
CASKQGSPDTQYF	TGTGCCAGCAAACAGGGGAGCCCAGATACGCAGTATTTT	TRBD1	NA	TRBV28	TRBJ2-3
CASSERSGRLQETQYF	TGTGCCAGCAGTGAAAGGAGTGGACGCTTACAAGAGACCCAGTACTTC	NA	NA	TRBV6-1	TRBJ2-5
CASSLSGGRTDTQYF	TGCGCCAGCAGCCTGAGCGGGGGACGCACAGATACGCAGTATTTT	TRBD2	NA	TRBV5-1	TRBJ2-3
CASSLVTGLGPEAFF	TGCGCCAGCAGCTTAGTGACCGGGCTGGGCCCTGAAGCTTTCTTT	NA	NA	TRBV5-1	TRBJ1-1
CASSQPGASGGNEQFF	TGCGCCAGCAGCCAGCCGGGCGCTAGCGGGGGAAATGAGCAGTTCTTC	TRBD2	NA	TRBV4-1	TRBJ2-1
CASTQWGGARDTQYF	TGTGCCAGCACCCAGTGGGGGGGGGCCAGAGATACGCAGTATTTT	NA	NA	TRBV7-3	TRBJ2-3
CASSRDRTGSSYGYTF	TGTGCCAGCAGCCGAGACCGGACAGGGTCGAGCTATGGCTACACCTTC	TRBD1	few	TRBV7-2	TRBJ1-2
CASSQVLKKVANTEAFF	TGCGCCAGCAGCCAAGTGCTGAAGAAGGTGGCAAACACTGAAGCTTTCTTT	NA	NA	TRBV4-1	TRBJ1-1
CASRLGTDTQYF	TGTGCCAGCCGCCTAGGGACTGATACGCAGTATTTT	NA	few	TRBV18	TRBJ2-3
CSAAGGRGGTDTQYF	TGCAGCGCCGCGGGTGGTAGGGGAGGGACAGATACGCAGTATTTT	TRBD2	few	TRBV29-1	TRBJ2-3
CASSHAKRMPRAFF	TGTGCCAGCAGCCATGCCAAACGGATGCCGAGGGCTTTCTTT	NA	NA	TRBV11-2	TRBJ1-1
CSVGADLTYEQYF	TGCAGCGTTGGGGCAGACCTGACCTACGAGCAGTACTTC	NA	NA	TRBV29-1	TRBJ2-7
CASSLDLRGTDTQYF	TGTGCCAGTAGTCTTGACTTACGAGGCACAGATACGCAGTATTTT	NA	few	TRBV19	TRBJ2-3
CASTIGTVVNEQFF	TGTGCCAGCACCATTGGGACAGTTGTCAATGAGCAGTTCTTC	TRBD1	few	TRBV7-2	TRBJ2-1
CAWSVPNTGEKLFF	TGTGCCTGGAGTGTCCCTAATACCGGGGAAAAACTGTTTTTT	NA	few	TRBV30	TRBJ1-4
CASSPGGIESDEQFF	TGTGCCAGCAGCCCGGGGGGCATCGAATCGGATGAGCAGTTCTTC	NA	NA	TRBV7-2	TRBJ2-1
CSVWRATGKAFF	TGCAGCGTTTGGCGCGCGACAGGGAAAGCTTTCTTT	TRBD1	NA	TRBV29-1	TRBJ1-1
CASTSVEGPSGRYEQYF	TGTGCCAGCACCAGCGTCGAGGGGCCTAGCGGGAGGTACGAGCAGTACTTC	TRBD2	few	TRBV11-2	TRBJ2-7
CATGRGYTYEQYF	TGTGCCACCGGGCGGGGCTACACCTACGAGCAGTACTTC	NA	few	TRBV15	TRBJ2-7
CASSLANSGNKNIQYF	TGTGCCAGCAGCTTGGCTAACAGTGGCAACAAAAACATTCAGTACTTC	NA	NA	TRBV5-4	TRBJ2-4
CASSQEREKLFF	TGTGCCAGCAGCCAGGAGAGGGAAAAACTGTTTTTT	NA	few	TRBV2	TRBJ1-4
CASTGAGAGDTQYF	TGTGCCAGCACCGGGGCGGGGGCCGGAGATACGCAGTATTTT	NA	few	TRBV6-1	TRBJ2-3
CASSRGQGWSDTQYF	TGCGCCAGCAGCCGTGGACAGGGTTGGTCAGATACGCAGTATTTT	TRBD1	NA	TRBV4-1	TRBJ2-3